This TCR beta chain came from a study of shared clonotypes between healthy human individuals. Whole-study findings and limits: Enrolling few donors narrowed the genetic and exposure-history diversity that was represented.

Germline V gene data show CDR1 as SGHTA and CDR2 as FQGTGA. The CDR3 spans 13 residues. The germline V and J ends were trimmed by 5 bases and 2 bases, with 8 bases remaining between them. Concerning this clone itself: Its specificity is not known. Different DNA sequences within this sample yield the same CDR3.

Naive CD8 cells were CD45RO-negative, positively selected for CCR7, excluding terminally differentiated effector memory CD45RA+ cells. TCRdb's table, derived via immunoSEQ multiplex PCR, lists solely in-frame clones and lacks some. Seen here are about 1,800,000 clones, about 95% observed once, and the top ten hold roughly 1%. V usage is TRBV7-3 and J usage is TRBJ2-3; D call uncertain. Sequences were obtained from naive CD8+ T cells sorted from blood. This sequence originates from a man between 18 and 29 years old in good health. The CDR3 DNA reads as TGTGCCAGCAGCCCCCAAAACACAGATACGCAGTATTTT. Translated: CASSPQNTDTQYF.